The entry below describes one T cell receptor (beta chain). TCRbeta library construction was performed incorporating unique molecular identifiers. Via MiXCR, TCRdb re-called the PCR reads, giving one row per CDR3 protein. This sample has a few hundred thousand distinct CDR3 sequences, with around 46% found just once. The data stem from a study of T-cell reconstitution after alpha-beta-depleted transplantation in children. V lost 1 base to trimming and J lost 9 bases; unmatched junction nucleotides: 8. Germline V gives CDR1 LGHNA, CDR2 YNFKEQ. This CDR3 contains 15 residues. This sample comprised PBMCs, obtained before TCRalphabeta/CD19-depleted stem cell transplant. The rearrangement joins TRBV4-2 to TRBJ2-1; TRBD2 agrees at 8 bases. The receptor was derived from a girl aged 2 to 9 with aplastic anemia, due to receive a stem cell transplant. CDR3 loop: CASSQGPAGAGEQFF. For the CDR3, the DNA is TGTGCCAGCAGCCAAGGGCCAGCGGGAGCGGGTGAGCAGTTCTTC.